The 16 T cell receptor beta chains presented below share a single source sample, sequenced in a study of cytomegalovirus exposure and HLA in healthy donors. PCR was performed using 60 Vbeta and 13 Jbeta primers. Assay: immunoSEQ multiplex PCR; the TCRdb copy retains only in-frame clones and omits some. The sample comprises 100,000 to 150,000 clones, over 65% of which are singletons, and 20% rests with the top ten. The material sequenced was PBMCs. These receptors were taken from a young man in good health and CMV-seropositive.

The V and J genes are TRBV6-5 and TRBJ1-2; TRBD1 matches 9 bases. The V gene end was trimmed by 5 bases and the J gene end by 7 bases; junction bases not matched to a gene: 8. Germline CDR1 is MNHEY and CDR2 is SVGAGI. This CDR3 comprises 14 residues. This chain's CDR3 is CASSIDRGYGGYTF. The CDR3 bases are TGTGCCAGCAGTATCGACAGGGGGTATGGTGGCTACACCTTC.

The chain links TRBV6-1 to TRBJ2-7; the match to TRBD1 covers 7 bases. Germline CDR1 MNHNS, CDR2 SASEGT. J gave up 4 bases and V 4 bases, and 4 bases lay outside the gene matches. The CDR3 covers 13 residues. The CDR3 protein is CASSAMTGYEQYF. The CDR3 coding sequence is TGTGCCAGCAGTGCTATGACAGGGTACGAGCAGTACTTC.

The chain uses TRBV19 and TRBJ1-1; 11 bases are a match to TRBD1. Germline V gene data show CDR1 as LNHDA and CDR2 as SQIVND (reference sequence). The junction had 8 bases not matched to a gene; V was cut back by 5 bases and J by 0 bases. The CDR3 totals 17 residues. In DNA, the CDR3 is TGTGCCAGTAGTGCCGGGACAGGGGGGGTTATGAACACTGAAGCTTTCTTT. Protein: CASSAGTGGVMNTEAFF.

The chain's CDR3 is CASSLDGQGNSPLHF. As DNA, the CDR3 is TGCGCCAGCAGCCTCGACGGACAGGGAAATTCACCCCTCCACTTT. V is TRBV4-1 and J is TRBJ1-6, with 8 bases identical to TRBD1. The CDR3 sequence is 15 residues long. From germline, CDR1 is MGHRA and CDR2 YSYEKL. With V trimmed by 4 bases and J by 7 bases, 6 bases remained unmatched.

The chain joins TRBV28 to TRBJ2-1, with D perhaps TRBD1 (6 bases). This CDR3 spans 14 amino acids. CDR1 and CDR2 from the germline V gene are MDHEN and SYDVKM. V shed 7 bases and J shed 2 bases, with 12 bases lying between them. The CDR3 reads CASTPRDTYNEQFF. CDR3 DNA sequence: TGTGCCAGCACCCCCCGGGACACCTACAATGAGCAGTTCTTC.

This clone was detected only a few times. The sample carries other DNA sequences with the same CDR3. The rearrangement uses TRBV6-4 and TRBJ2-3; 9 bases align to TRBD2. The CDR3 spans 15 residues. Looked up from germline, CDR1 is MRHNA and CDR2 is SNTAGT. V dropped 5 bases and J dropped 2; count of bases not matched to a gene: 5. This CDR3 is CASSPGLADTDTQYF. The CDR3 coding sequence is TGTGCCAGCAGTCCGGGACTAGCAGACACAGATACGCAGTATTTT.

The gene calls are TRBV14 and TRBJ2-7; possibly TRBD2 for D (6 bases). Germline lookup yields CDR1 SGHDN and CDR2 FVKESK. Trimming left V 3 bases short and J 0 bases short, with 15 bases between. This CDR3 has 16 residues. CDR3 amino acids: CASSQTRWGDSYEQYF. For the CDR3, the DNA is TGTGCCAGCAGCCAGACGCGATGGGGGGACTCCTACGAGCAGTACTTC.

V and J are TRBV6-4 and TRBJ2-1; D call uncertain. The length of the CDR3 is 15 residues. V lost 6 bases to trimming and J lost 0 bases, with 12 bases between them. Germline CDR1 and CDR2: MRHNA and SNTAGT. The CDR3 DNA reads TGTGCCAGCAGCGTAGACTGGAGCTCCTACAATGAGCAGTTCTTC. Translated: CASSVDWSSYNEQFF.

The rearrangement uses TRBV18 and TRBJ2-7; D unclear. The CDR3 has 14 amino acids. Germline lookup yields CDR1 KGHSH and CDR2 LQKENI. Trimming removed 3 bases from V and 3 bases from J, with 12 bases in between. CDR3 amino acids: CASSPQQSYYEQYF. CDR3 DNA: TGTGCCAGCTCACCGCAACAGAGTTACTACGAGCAGTACTTC.

Here the CDR3 reads CASSLMGTGGSGELFF. The CDR3 nucleotides read TGTGCCAGCAGCTTAATGGGGACAGGGGGCTCCGGGGAGCTGTTTTTT. The chain uses TRBV7-3 and TRBJ2-2; 12 positions agree with TRBD1. This CDR3 is built from 16 residues. Looked up from germline, CDR1 is SGHTA and CDR2 is FQGTGA. With V trimmed by 1 base and J by 6 bases, 3 bases remained unmatched.

This chain joins TRBV29-1 and TRBJ2-3; D is uncertain. The germline V gene has CDR1 SQVTM and CDR2 ANQGSEA. CDR3 size: 14 residues. V lost 2 bases, J lost 4 bases, and 13 bases lay in between. In DNA form, the CDR3 reads TGCAGCGTTGAAATGATGAGCGTCTCAGATACGCAGTATTTT. Protein product: CSVEMMSVSDTQYF.

V is TRBV5-1 and J is TRBJ2-5, with D possibly matching TRBD1 (6 bases). The ends were cut back, 6 bases at V and 5 bases at J, with 14 bases in the middle. CDR1 is SGHRS, CDR2 YFSETQ, per germline. The CDR3 has 13 amino acids. The CDR3 reads CASTGAGVETQYF. CDR3 nucleotide sequence: TGCGCCAGCACGGGTGCAGGGGTGGAGACCCAGTACTTC.

V gene TRBV9 combines with J gene TRBJ1-6, with TRBD1 as a possible D gene (5 bases). Deletions cut 3 bases from V and 0 bases from J, with 10 bases between. The CDR3 loop spans 16 amino acids. Germline V gene sequence: CDR1 SGDLS, CDR2 YYNGEE. CDR3 amino acids: CASSATENSYNSPLHF. The CDR3 nucleotides read TGTGCCAGCAGCGCGACAGAAAACTCCTATAATTCACCCCTCCACTTT.

J is TRBJ2-3 and V is TRBV11-2, with 9 bases that match TRBD2. J was trimmed by 6 bases and V by 5 bases; bases with no gene match: 12. This CDR3 is built from 16 residues. Germline V gene sequence: CDR1 SGHAT, CDR2 FQNNGV. CDR3: CASSRIAGELPDTQYF. DNA of the CDR3: TGTGCCAGCAGCCGAATAGCGGGGGAGCTCCCGGATACGCAGTATTTT.

The rearrangement links TRBV9 to TRBJ2-2; 12 positions match TRBD2. Germline V lookup: CDR1 SGDLS, CDR2 YYNGEE. The CDR3 runs 15 residues. V shed 4 bases, J shed 7 bases, and the junction held 5 bases outside the gene matches. The CDR3 spells CASSLAGGPNGELFF. Written as DNA, the CDR3 is TGTGCCAGCAGCCTAGCGGGGGGGCCAAACGGGGAGCTGTTTTTT.

This sequence joins TRBV5-1 and TRBJ2-3, with 11 nucleotides matching TRBD2. The ends lost 4 bases at V and 3 bases at J; junction bases unmatched: 1. There are 14 residues in the CDR3. Germline values: CDR1 SGHRS, CDR2 YFSETQ. The CDR3 region is CASSGLAGTDTQYF. DNA for the CDR3: TGCGCCAGCAGCGGACTAGCGGGTACAGATACGCAGTATTTT.